The 19 T cell receptor beta chains reported below all come from one sample, sequenced in a study of human T cells and chemical hapten exposure. The sample's time point: pre-sensitization, week 0. Treatment reported: therapeutic diphenylcyclopropenone sensitization with weekly scalp DPC. One entry per CDR3 protein, called by TCRdb with MiXCR from the RACE reads. The sample lists fewer than 300,000 distinct CDR3 sequences, around 9.3% seen once, with under 2.5% in the top ten. The sequenced sample was whole blood, obtained in connection with sensitization to the hapten diphenylcyclopropenone (DPC). These receptors were collected from a woman aged 35 to 49 with alopecia areata. Some clones in this sample may be carry-over from other donors' samples.

This clonotype showed up just a few times. This chain joins TRBV7-2 and TRBJ1-4, with 7 bases lining up with TRBD1. The CDR3 loop spans 16 amino acids. The germline CDR1 and CDR2 sequences are SGHTA and FQGNSA. With V trimmed by 2 bases and J by 2 bases, 5 bases remained unmatched. CDR3 protein: CASSLTRGTTNEKLFF. CDR3 sequence (DNA): TGTGCCAGCAGCTTAACCAGGGGGACCACTAATGAAAAACTGTTTTTT.

This clonotype was seen more than once but under ten times. This chain uses TRBV5-1 with TRBJ1-5; the D is unclear. V dropped 1 base and J dropped 4 bases, with 12 bases sitting between them. CDR1 SGHRS and CDR2 YFSETQ come from the germline V gene. The length of the CDR3 is 15 residues. The chain's CDR3 is CASSLYPSGNQPQHF. The CDR3 region has the DNA TGCGCCAGCAGCTTGTACCCTAGCGGGAATCAGCCCCAGCATTTT.

This clonotype came up a few times. The genes are TRBV28 and TRBJ2-5, with D possibly TRBD2 on 7 matching bases. Germline-derived CDR1 and CDR2 are MDHEN and SYDVKM. The germline V and J ends were trimmed by 2 bases and 6 bases, with 13 bases remaining between them. CDR3 length equals 14 residues. CDR3 nucleotide sequence: TGTGCCAGCAGTTTAGGGGGGGCTAGACAGACCCAGTACTTC. Translated: CASSLGGARQTQYF.

This clonotype was picked up many times. At one end, the junction sequence differs from germline, possibly due to a read error. The chain joins TRBV2 to TRBJ1-5; possibly TRBD1 for D (6 bases). The CDR3 loop spans 14 amino acids. The germline CDR1 and CDR2 sequences are SNHLY and FYNNEI. CDR3 protein: CASSEFRDDRPRDF. The CDR3 region has the DNA TGTGCCAGCAGTGAATTTCGCGATGACAGGCCGCGGGATTTT.

This clonotype was recorded at least ten times. This chain connects TRBV5-1 to TRBJ2-1; the D gene is possibly TRBD1 (6 bases). Looked up from germline, CDR1 is SGHRS and CDR2 is YFSETQ. There are 12 residues in the CDR3. Trimming cost V 5 bases and J 4 bases, with 7 bases left between them. The CDR3 region has the DNA TGCGCCAGCAGAAGGGGGTACAATGAGCAGTTCTTC. It codes for CASRRGYNEQFF.

This clonotype has just a few counts. The genes are TRBV28 and TRBJ1-5; TRBD1 is a possible D gene (5 bases). Trimming removed 11 bases at V and 5 bases at J, with 13 bases between. CDR1 is MDHEN and CDR2 is SYDVKM in the germline V gene. The CDR3 extends over 12 amino acids. The CDR3 loop is CALEIGDQPQHF. CDR3 bases: TGTGCCCTTGAGATAGGGGATCAGCCCCAGCATTTT.

This clonotype was seen repeatedly, ten times or more. The V and J genes are TRBV4-3 and TRBJ1-1; tentative D call: TRBD1 (5 bases). Trimming took off 0 bases at V and 0 bases at J, with 11 bases between the two ends. This CDR3 has 16 amino acids. Per the germline V gene, CDR1 is LGHNA and CDR2 is YSLEER. The CDR3 is CASSQDPTVMNTEAFF. CDR3 nucleotide sequence: TGCGCCAGCAGCCAAGACCCGACAGTCATGAACACTGAAGCTTTCTTT.

V gene TRBV6-2 or TRBV6-3 combines with J gene TRBJ2-2, with a weak D call TRBD1 (5 bases). The CDR3 loop spans 16 amino acids. The V gene's germline CDR1 is MNHEY and CDR2 SVGEGT. Trimming pared 0 bases from V and 3 bases from J, leaving 11 bases between. The CDR3 nucleotides are TGTGCCAGCAGTTACTCCTGGGGCGCGGACACCGGGGAGCTGTTTTTT. Translation gives CASSYSWGADTGELFF.

Ten or more counts support this clonotype. V usage is TRBV18 and J usage is TRBJ1-1; 11 bases line up with TRBD1. CDR1 KGHSH and CDR2 LQKENI come from the germline V gene. This CDR3 contains 18 residues. V gave up 2 bases and J gave up 2 bases; unmatched junction bases: 10. CDR3 in amino acids: CASSPRTGGAGGNTEAFF. CDR3 in DNA: TGTGCCAGCTCACCAAGGACAGGGGGCGCCGGGGGAAACACTGAAGCTTTCTTT.

This clonotype was seen repeatedly, ten times or more. The chain uses TRBV7-2 and TRBJ2-2; a possible D gene is TRBD1 (6 bases). Deletions cut 5 bases from V and 6 bases from J, with 22 bases between. The length of the CDR3 is 17 residues. Germline V gene sequence: CDR1 SGHTA, CDR2 FQGNSA. The CDR3 loop reads CASSPRGGPGGPGELFF. CDR3 DNA: TGTGCCAGCAGCCCCCGTGGGGGCCCTGGTGGTCCCGGGGAGCTGTTTTTT. Variable domain in full (rest from reference TRBV7-2 and TRBJ2-2): GAGVSQSPSNKVTEKGKDVELRCDPISGHTALYWYRQSLGQGLEFLIYFQGNSAPDKSGLPSDRFSAERTGGSVSTLTIQRTQQEDSAVYLCASSPRGGPGGPGELFFGEGSRLTVL.

This clonotype was recorded a few times. V usage is TRBV19 and J usage is TRBJ1-5; TRBD1 aligns across 8 bases. The CDR3 sequence is 13 residues long. Trimming took 5 bases from V and 6 from J; bases not matched to a gene: 3. In germline, CDR1 is LNHDA, CDR2 SQIVND (reference sequence). CDR3 in amino acids: CASSSGGLQPQHF. The CDR3 DNA is TGTGCCAGTAGTTCAGGGGGCCTTCAGCCCCAGCATTTT. Full variable domain (missing parts from reference TRBV19 and TRBJ1-5): DGGITQSPKYLFRKEGQNVTLSCEQNLNHDAMYWYRQDPGQGLRLIYYSQIVNDFQKGDIAEGYSVSREKKESFPLTVTSAQKNPTAFYLCASSSGGLQPQHFGDGTRLSIL.

This clonotype has just a few counts. The rearrangement joins TRBV18 to TRBJ1-1; TRBD1 is a possible D gene (5 bases). CDR1 and CDR2 (germline): KGHSH, LQKENI. Trimming stripped 6 bases from V and 3 bases from J, with 11 bases between. This CDR3 has 13 amino acids. CDR3 nucleotides: TGTGCCAGCTCCGGGACGGAGGACACTGAAGCTTTCTTT. It codes for CASSGTEDTEAFF.

The V call is TRBV6-6, the J call TRBJ2-2; D might be TRBD1 or TRBD2, each matching 5 bases. V was shortened by 8 bases and J by 1 base, with 14 bases between the two germline ends. CDR3 length: 15 residues. The germline gives CDR1 MNHNY, CDR2 SVGAGI (reference sequence). The CDR3 loop reads CASRDGNKNTGELFF. CDR3 DNA sequence: TGTGCCAGCCGGGACGGTAATAAGAACACCGGGGAGCTGTTTTTT.

This clonotype has a count of ten or more. This chain joins TRBV5-6 and TRBJ2-3; a possible D gene is TRBD1 (6 bases). Germline CDR1 is SGHDT and CDR2 is YYEEEE. V was trimmed by 5 bases and J by 4 bases, leaving 11 bases between them. This CDR3 is 13 amino acids long. CDR3 DNA sequence: TGTGCCAGCAGTTTATCAGGGGCAGATACGCAGTATTTT. Translation gives CASSLSGADTQYF.

The chain carries TRBV10-3 and TRBJ2-7; D possibly corresponds to TRBD1 (5 bases). The CDR3 extends over 14 amino acids. Germline CDR1 ENHRY, CDR2 SYGVKD. Between the trimmed V and J ends, which lost 10 bases and 0 bases, there was a span of 16 bases. Written as DNA, the CDR3 is TGTGCCACCATACAGGCCCCCAGCTCCTACGAGCAGTACTTC. The encoded protein is CATIQAPSSYEQYF.

In its sample, this clonotype was seen many times. The J gene is TRBJ2-7, the V gene TRBV28, with a tentative D call TRBD2 (5 bases). V was shortened by 2 bases and J by 3 bases, with 5 bases between the two germline ends. Germline V gene sequence: CDR1 MDHEN, CDR2 SYDVKM. CDR3 length: 12 residues. This chain's CDR3 is CASSLEGYEQYF. The CDR3 bases are TGTGCCAGCAGTTTAGAGGGCTACGAGCAGTACTTC.

The rearrangement links TRBV28 to TRBJ1-2; D is undetermined. The CDR3 spans 18 residues. Germline lookup yields CDR1 MDHEN and CDR2 SYDVKM. Trimming removed 6 bases from V and 8 bases from J, with 31 bases in between. The CDR3, as DNA: TGTGCCAGCAGATCACCGTGGGAGGGAGAGAGGAGGAACGGCGGCTACACCTTC. Amino acids: CASRSPWEGERRNGGYTF.

The genes are TRBV20-1 and TRBJ2-1; D may be TRBD2 (6 bases). The germline gives CDR1 DFQATT, CDR2 SNEGSKA (reference sequence). The CDR3 spans 14 residues. Trimming cost V 4 bases and J 6 bases, with 16 bases left between them. CDR3 residues: CSAIRGTWINEQFF. CDR3 DNA: TGCAGTGCTATTCGGGGGACCTGGATCAATGAGCAGTTCTTC.

This clonotype was found many times. V is TRBV18 and J is TRBJ2-7; D gene uncertain. V was trimmed by 3 bases and J by 2 bases, leaving 8 bases between them. Per the germline V gene, CDR1 is KGHSH and CDR2 is LQKENI. This CDR3 contains 13 residues. In DNA, the CDR3 is TGTGCCAGCTCACCTATGACAACCTACGAGCAGTACTTC. It yields the protein CASSPMTTYEQYF.